The TCR beta chain under discussion was sequenced for a study of identical twins. Only a few counts were recorded for this clonotype. Germline lookup yields CDR1 MNHEY and CDR2 SMNVEV (reference sequence). The CDR3 has 14 amino acids. V dropped 6 bases and J dropped 2; count of bases not matched to a gene: 2. TCRdb processed the 5' RACE reads anew with MiXCR; each CDR3 protein has one entry. The repertoire includes 1,800,000 or so distinct CDR3 sequences, about 30% of them detected once, and around 0.25% sits in the top ten. The origin of this receptor is a newborn girl in good health. V and J are TRBV27 and TRBJ2-7; 12 nucleotides match TRBD2. Specimen: cord blood. The CDR3 loop reads CASRTSGSPYEQYF. CDR3 DNA: TGTGCCAGCAGGACTAGCGGGAGTCCCTACGAGCAGTACTTC.